This TCR beta chain comes out of a study of graft-versus-host responses after intestinal transplantation. Findings of the study overall: Early post-transplant falls in HvG clones accompanied the peak levels of circulating GvH clones.

Only in-frame clones appear in the TCRdb table, and some are missing; sequencing was by immunoSEQ multiplex PCR. The data contain around 70,000 clones, roughly 90% of them singletons. Regarding this clone: The target antigen is unknown.

The V gene's germline CDR1 is MNHNS and CDR2 SASEGT. This CDR3 has 13 residues. The trim removed 10 bases at V and 2 bases at J, leaving 7 bases unmatched. Here the sequenced sample was unstimulated CD8+ T cells sorted from spleen or lymph node cells, taken before intestinal transplant. The rearrangement uses TRBV6-1 and TRBJ2-7; TRBD1 matches 8 bases. This clonotype originated in a human donor who received an intestinal transplant. This CDR3 is CATDRTGTYEQYF. The CDR3 DNA sequence: TGTGCCACGGACCGGACAGGGACCTACGAGCAGTACTTC.